The 20 T cell receptor beta chains listed next were all sequenced from one sample in a study of blood T cell repertoires in COVID-19. This table comes from immunoSEQ multiplex PCR, and its TCRdb copy is limited to in-frame clones, with some not included. Of approximately 190,000 clones listed, roughly 82% were seen once; the top ten hold 4.5% to 6.5%. The sequencing sample was made of PBMCs or T cells enriched from blood (not recorded which). The receptor source for this set is a woman in her sixties or seventies with acute COVID-19.

In its sample, this clone was seen once. The J gene is TRBJ1-1, the V gene TRBV25-1, with D perhaps TRBD1 (5 bases). CDR1 and CDR2 from the germline V gene are MGHDK and SYGVNS. V was clipped by 3 bases and J by 6 bases, with 17 bases between them. This CDR3 comprises 15 residues. CDR3 sequence: CASSDPSGGTAEAFF. The CDR3 DNA sequence: TGTGCCAGCAGTGATCCCTCGGGGGGGACCGCTGAAGCTTTCTTT. Full variable domain (remainder filled in from reference TRBV25-1 and TRBJ1-1): EADIYQTPRYLVIGTGKKITLECSQTMGHDKMYWYQQDPGMELHLIHYSYGVNSTEKGDLSSESTVSRIRTEHFPLTLESARPSHTSQYLCASSDPSGGTAEAFFGQGTRLTVV.

V and J are TRBV7-9 and TRBJ2-3; 9 nucleotides align to TRBD2. Trimming took 5 bases from V and 4 from J; bases not matched to a gene: 7. CDR1 and CDR2 from the germline V gene are SEHNR and FQNEAQ (reference sequence). The CDR3 covers 15 residues. CDR3 residues: CASSPGLAIADTQYF. The CDR3 nucleotides are TGTGCCAGCAGCCCTGGACTAGCGATCGCAGATACGCAGTATTTT.

Turning to this clone: Germline and junction disagree at one end, which may indicate a read error. This sequence joins TRBV10-2 and TRBJ1-1; 10 nucleotides match TRBD1. In germline, CDR1 is WSHSY, CDR2 SAAADI. The CDR3 loop spans 15 amino acids. CDR3 nucleotides: TGCGCGAGCAGCGAAGCTTGGGGACAGGGGACTGAAGCTTTCTTT. Encoded protein: CASSEAWGQGTEAFF.

J is TRBJ2-1 and V is TRBV27; 11 bases map to TRBD2. The CDR3 spans 14 residues. Per germline, CDR1 MNHEY and CDR2 SMNVEV (reference sequence). The V and J ends lost 6 bases and 7 bases, in that order; junction bases with no gene match: 5. The CDR3 spells CASRTSGATNEQFF. The CDR3 DNA sequence: TGTGCCAGCAGGACTAGCGGGGCTACGAATGAGCAGTTCTTC.

The chain uses TRBV6-5 and TRBJ2-1; D not resolved. Germline lookup yields CDR1 MNHEY and CDR2 SVGAGI. This CDR3 comprises 13 residues. The ends were cut back, 7 bases at V and 8 bases at J, with 15 bases in the middle. CDR3 coding DNA: TGTGCCAGCACTTCGACATCAACGTATGAGCAGTTCTTC. It specifies CASTSTSTYEQFF.

This chain uses TRBV4-3 with TRBJ1-4, with 9 positions matching TRBD1. CDR1 and CDR2 from the germline V gene are LGHNA and YSLEER. The CDR3 has 16 residues. The V and J ends lost 1 base and 8 bases, in that order; junction bases with no gene match: 8. The chain's CDR3 is CASSQGSGQGNEKLFF. The CDR3 DNA follows: TGCGCCAGCAGCCAAGGGTCGGGACAGGGAAACGAAAAACTGTTTTTT.

The genes are TRBV28 and TRBJ2-7; possible D gene TRBD2, 6 bases. The CDR3 extends over 13 amino acids. Looked up from germline, CDR1 is MDHEN and CDR2 is SYDVKM. V was shortened by 8 bases and J by 1 base, with 12 bases between the two germline ends. DNA for the CDR3: TGTGCCAGCTCAAGGAGGGGATCCTACGAGCAGTACGTC. Translating gives CASSRRGSYEQYV.

The chain uses TRBV12-3 or TRBV12-4 and TRBJ1-4, with D unresolved. The V end was cut by 8 bases, the J end by 8 bases, with 12 bases between. This CDR3 region has 12 residues. CDR3 bases: TGTGCCAGCGGATTCCCCGGGGAAAAACTGTTTTTT. Translated: CASGFPGEKLFF.

V and J are TRBV7-9 and TRBJ1-4; 9 bases fit TRBD1. Trimming cost V 4 bases and J 8 bases; bases outside gene matches: 5. Per germline, CDR1 SEHNR and CDR2 FQNEAQ (reference sequence). CDR3 length: 14 residues. The DNA for the CDR3 is TGTGCCAGCAGCTCGGGACAGGGTCGAGAAAAACTGTTTTTT. Its translation: CASSSGQGREKLFF.

The chain carries TRBV4-2 and TRBJ2-6; possibly TRBD2 for D (6 bases). V was trimmed by 2 bases and J by 4 bases, leaving 21 bases between them. The CDR3 spans 19 residues. Germline CDR1 is LGHNA and CDR2 is YNFKEQ. The CDR3 protein is CASSQSWQGETSGANVLTF. Written as DNA, the CDR3 is TGTGCCAGCAGCCAATCCTGGCAGGGCGAAACTAGCGGGGCCAACGTCCTGACTTTC.

The chain links TRBV6-5 to TRBJ1-2; perhaps TRBD1 as D (6 bases). The CDR3 sequence is 15 residues long. The V end lost 7 bases, the J end lost 6 bases, and 21 bases lay between the germline ends. Per the germline V gene, CDR1 is MNHEY and CDR2 is SVGAGI. As DNA, the CDR3 is TGTGCCAGCACCGAATCCCCAGGGGTAGGGGATGGCTACACCTTC. Protein product: CASTESPGVGDGYTF.

This chain uses TRBV28 with TRBJ2-7; 9 bases are shared with TRBD1. The CDR3 length is 19 residues. In germline, CDR1 is MDHEN, CDR2 SYDVKM. V trimming: 5 bases; J trimming: 7 bases; junction bases outside the gene matches: 24. The CDR3 loop is CASSPSGQGVAGAPGEQYV. CDR3 bases: TGTGCCAGCAGTCCATCGGGACAGGGAGTCGCGGGGGCCCCAGGGGAGCAGTACGTC.

V is TRBV3-1 (or the pseudogene TRBV3-2) and J is TRBJ1-1; a weak D match, TRBD1 (6 bases). The CDR3 length is 17 residues. V was shortened by 4 bases and J by 0 bases, with 18 bases between the two germline ends. Germline-derived CDR1 and CDR2 are LGHDT and YNNKEL (reference sequence). In nucleotides, the CDR3 is TGTGCCAGCAGCCCACAGGGTCTCTCTCTGATGAACACTGAAGCTTTCTTT. Protein product: CASSPQGLSLMNTEAFF.

This clone was seen more than once but under ten times. V is TRBV25-1 and J is TRBJ1-6, with 7 bases identical to TRBD1. CDR3 size: 14 residues. In germline, CDR1 is MGHDK, CDR2 SYGVNS. V trimming: 8 bases; J trimming: 6 bases; junction bases outside the gene matches: 7. CDR3 sequence reads: CASGKTGTNSPLHF. The CDR3 DNA is TGTGCCAGCGGTAAGACAGGGACTAATTCACCCCTCCACTTT.

This rearrangement joins TRBV19 to TRBJ2-1; weak D call: TRBD1 (5 bases). V was pared by 3 bases and J by 5 bases, with 14 bases between. Germline V lookup: CDR1 LNHDA, CDR2 SQIVND (reference sequence). CDR3 length: 15 residues. CDR3 in amino acids: CASSIAGNAHNEQFF. The CDR3 nucleotides read TGTGCCAGTAGTATCGCAGGGAACGCACACAATGAGCAGTTCTTC.

V usage is TRBV5-1 and J usage is TRBJ2-3; D gene unclear. Trimming took off 4 bases at V and 0 bases at J, with 9 bases between the two ends. Germline V gene data show CDR1 as SGHRS and CDR2 as YFSETQ. The CDR3 contains 14 residues. The CDR3 loop reads CASSPGHSTDTQYF. The CDR3 nucleotides are TGCGCCAGCAGCCCCGGTCATAGCACAGATACGCAGTATTTT.

The chain recombines TRBV4-2 with TRBJ2-7, with 11 bases fitting TRBD2. V lost 3 bases to trimming and J lost 5 bases; unmatched junction nucleotides: 3. CDR1 and CDR2 from the germline V gene are LGHNA and YNFKEQ. The CDR3 runs 14 residues. The CDR3 here is CASSHTSGSHEQYF. The CDR3 DNA reads TGTGCCAGCAGCCATACTAGCGGGAGTCACGAGCAGTACTTC.

The V and J genes are TRBV7-9 and TRBJ2-1; a weak D match, TRBD2 (5 bases). V shed 1 base and J shed 5 bases, with 12 bases lying between them. The CDR3 runs 15 residues. The germline gives CDR1 SEHNR, CDR2 FQNEAQ (reference sequence). The CDR3 DNA sequence: TGTGCCAGCAGCTTAGGGTCTTTAGCGAACAATGAGCAGTTCTTC. Its translation: CASSLGSLANNEQFF.

This rearrangement joins TRBV19 to TRBJ1-6; 7 positions match TRBD1. The CDR3 length is 15 residues. V dropped 0 bases and J dropped 10; count of bases not matched to a gene: 6. Germline V gene sequence: CDR1 LNHDA, CDR2 SQIVND (reference sequence). The CDR3 coding sequence is TGTGCCAGTAGTATAGATGCACAGGGGAACTCACCCCTCCACTTT. Its translation: CASSIDAQGNSPLHF.

The genes are TRBV28 and TRBJ1-2; perhaps TRBD1 as D (5 bases). V dropped 9 bases and J dropped 4 bases, with 21 bases sitting between them. The CDR3 length is 15 residues. Germline CDR1 MDHEN, CDR2 SYDVKM. In nucleotides, the CDR3 is TGTGCCAGTACTCCGGGTGGCAGGGTCCTCTATGGCTACACCTTC. It translates to CASTPGGRVLYGYTF.